This T cell receptor beta chain comes out of a study of T and B cells in COVID-19 patients. In the study overall: COVID-19 patients gave peripheral blood either during active infection or after recovery. The recovered patients had mostly mild to moderate COVID-19 with outpatient management. Study-wide results and caveats: In COVID-19 patients, T cell receptor beta variable and joining gene use was reportedly strongly skewed. Few blood samples existed from mildly ill patients during symptoms or early in severe cases.

After removal of 8 bases from V and 4 bases from J, the junction contained 6 bases not matched to a gene. This CDR3 spans 15 amino acids. Germline V lookup: CDR1 LNHDA, CDR2 SQIVND (reference sequence). With regard to this clonotype: As yet, its antigen is unknown.

BIOMED2 TRB-A/B primer pools were used in multiplex TRB PCR. MiXCR, applied by TCRdb to the multiplex PCR reads, yields one record per CDR3 protein. The table records around 6,500 distinct CDR3 sequences, roughly 28% of them present only once. Blood genomic DNA input for TRB amplification was roughly 220-500 ng. This sequence was found in a human donor with active COVID-19. The chain joins TRBV19 to TRBJ2-2; TRBD1 agrees at 11 bases. Sequenced sample: blood. CDR3 in amino acids: CASATGTGGTGELFF. The CDR3, as DNA: TGTGCCAGTGCAACCGGGACAGGGGGCACCGGGGAGCTGTTTTTT.